This T cell receptor (beta chain) was obtained from a study of T cells in Graves' hyperthyroidism and ophthalmopathy. Broader study findings: Researchers report that a 13 V-J model separated ophthalmopathy from stable hyperthyroidism. Ophthalmopathy got predicted by the model a median 6.5 months before its onset. Researchers found most expanded thyroid clonotypes above 0.001 in blood as well.

The TCR beta CDR3 regions underwent amplification using RNA transcripts as the source. Primed by the HTBI set, a first-round RT-PCR was run on the TCR CDR3. Each CDR3 protein is one row after TCRdb ran MiXCR on the multiplex PCR reads. The sample lists a few hundred thousand distinct CDR3 sequences; 13% to 15% were seen once. Germline V gene sequence: CDR1 MNHNS, CDR2 SASEGT. Between the trimmed V and J ends, which lost 5 bases and 2 bases, there was a span of 9 bases. This CDR3 has 13 residues. Graves' hyperthyroidism was deemed stable given no ophthalmopathy progression within 18 months. This clonotype has a count of ten or more. As yet, its antigen is unknown.

This clonotype was sampled from a woman under 30 with Graves' hyperthyroidism. The genes are TRBV6-1 and TRBJ1-1; D is unresolved. Input material: blood. CDR3 in amino acids: CASSTSLNTEAFF. Written as DNA, the CDR3 is TGTGCCAGCAGTACGAGCTTAAACACTGAAGCTTTCTTT.